A selection of T cell receptor beta chains follows, all from one sample in a study of control samples from healthy donors and cancer patients. Method: immunoSEQ multiplex PCR; TCRdb's copy keeps in-frame clones and lacks some. The data contain roughly 120,000 clones, over 90% of them singletons. The material sequenced was blood. The receptors derive from a man younger than 40 in good health. Each CDR3 is given without its conserved first and last residue. The order of the fields is V gene, CDR3 protein.

TRBV5-1 | ASSDQRTGNTGELF
TRBV11-2 | ASSLVLQALSPLH
TRBV2 | ATEPGGGYGYT
TRBV10-3 | AISESTGTEAF
TRBV5-1 | ASSQGNSGNTIY
TRBV19 | ASSVAGTPGNTIY
TRBV4-2 | ASSQVLGAGTEAF
TRBV19 | ASTPGRDNSPLH
TRBV27 | ASRYKARGPYTDTQY
TRBV5-1 | ASRGVQETQY
TRBV27 | ASSLGEGRGTYGYT
TRBV6-5 | ASRADIYGYT
TRBV11-2 | ASSTNPSNTDTQY
TRBV3-1/TRBV3-2 | ASSFREWDTEAF
TRBV7-2 | ASSLAARELF
TRBV5-1 | ASGRTDTDTQY
TRBV7-8 | ASSTTAVLT
TRBV30 | AWSWTGVDTEAF
TRBV7-8 | ASSSSMNTEAF
TRBV2 | ASMRSYEQY
TRBV9 | ASSTRLGTEGNTIY
TRBV2 | ASSLFRNYGYT
TRBV20-1 | SASNVLGETQY
TRBV7-2 | ASSPPRTGELF
TRBV10-3 | AISEGGGLADTQY
TRBV5-1 | ASSQERGPNYGYT
TRBV27 | ASGDRDKANYGYT
TRBV5-1 | ASSLGGFTDTQY
TRBV7-6 | ASSLESGGHSYEQY
TRBV27 | ASSLYPPTGDLGEQY
TRBV7-9 | ASSFSRAEQY
TRBV4-1 | ASSQDWTGPNQPQH
TRBV2 | ASSGNLYGSEQF
TRBV2 | ASSRTTGTEADF
TRBV6-6 | ASSYSQGRTEAF
TRBV13 | ASSFGGEQY
TRBV6-1 | ASSEVLWPQH
TRBV4-1 | ASSQVLDGRYGNTIY
TRBV6-2/TRBV6-3 | ASSSRGHGYT
TRBV2 | ASRRQGNNSPLH
TRBV10-3 | AISNQGVGGQPQH
TRBV9 | ASSVAPPDTQY
TRBV10-3 | AIAGGAQNTEAF
TRBV11-1 | ASSPGLQTNSPLH
TRBV6-5 | ASTSQGAGDGYT
TRBV6-5 | ASSPRGGVGPQH
TRBV2 | ARNQRGGHTGELF
TRBV12-3/TRBV12-4 | ASSWGGETQY
TRBV28 | ASGLSLGNEAF
TRBV19 | ASSIRRARKGYT
TRBV19 | ASSLVGQGSPITGNEQF
TRBV28 | ASSGLRRPDT
TRBV5-1 | ASSLAQGALGYT
TRBV20-1 | SASGRDEQY